Given below is one TCR beta chain in context. The table came from immunoSEQ multiplex PCR; TCRdb's copy has only in-frame clones and leaves some out. In the table there are some 220,000 clones, 80% of which are singletons. These data originate in a study of blood T cell repertoires in COVID-19. The overall study: T cells, B-cell-depleted T cells, or PBMCs provided the cDNA or gDNA that served as material.

The trim removed 4 bases at V and 4 bases at J, leaving 4 bases unmatched. The germline V gene encodes CDR1 SGHRS and CDR2 YFSETQ. There are 14 residues in the CDR3. The sequence derives from a human donor in a cohort sampled during active COVID-19. The sample comprised peripheral blood. The chain links TRBV5-1 to TRBJ2-7, with TRBD2 matching 11 bases. CDR3 loop: CASSPGLADYEQYF. CDR3 DNA: TGCGCCAGCAGCCCGGGACTAGCGGATTACGAGCAGTACTTC.